The sequence of this T cell receptor beta chain was determined in a study of blood T cell repertoires in COVID-19 (TCRdb year 2020). About the full investigation: Samples from collaborators originated in the United States, Italy and Spain and spanned both the acute and convalescent phases of COVID-19. The material from the prospective study consisted of cDNA or gDNA derived from T cells, B-cell-depleted T cells, or PBMCs. Subjects who had been exposed to COVID-19, were actively infected with it, or had recovered from it provided the deeply sampled blood TCRbeta repertoires that made up the dataset. The repertoires were released in a freely available public database intended as a resource for research on the immune response to SARS-CoV-2. The samples were drawn from the first 160 participants of the ongoing ImmuneRACE study and from roughly 1,300 subjects provided by 6 global collaborators. The sample metadata nearly always contained a de-identified subject ID, COVID-19 status, age in years and sex. Where available, HLA class I and class II types were obtained from metadata supplied by the sample provider rather than from assay-based typing.

The germline V gene (reference sequence) specifies MNHNY as CDR1 and SVGAGI as CDR2. Including cysteine and phenylalanine, the CDR3 has 14 amino acids. Only the CDR3 DNA stays, 42 bases, in frame from base 1. The V and J ends are trimmed by 2 bases and 6 bases, leaving 11 bases between them. Whole blood was collected in K2EDTA tubes by collaborating institutions according to the institutions' own protocols. For TCRbeta analysis, collaborators shipped samples in one of three forms: frozen whole blood, isolated PBMCs, or DNA extracted from either of those sample types. Regarding this clone: Its antigen target is currently unknown. Qualities for individual bases were not recorded, and no much larger clone is one base off.

General study outcomes and caveats: Clinical and demographic metadata were provided uncurated, with the amount varying by source and participant.

TCRbeta CDR3 regions were amplified from genomic DNA by means of the immunoSEQ Assay, a bias-controlled multiplex PCR. The study's processing was this. Within the assay, amplification of reference gene primers was used to estimate how many nucleated cells each sample contained. Sequence reads were collapsed and filtered to measure the absolute abundance of every unique TCRbeta CDR3 rearrangement. Productive Simpson clonality was computed per sample as the square root of Simpson's diversity index over productive rearrangements. The clones in this table, taken by TCRdb from immuneACCESS, are in-frame only. Not every clone is retained; where verified, under half of the shortfall comes from an unresolved V gene, and the cause of the rest is unknown. V and J calls and clone size follow that table, whereas D and trimming were derived from the DNA. Across this sample there are around 70,000 clones, with 79% seen only once. The top ten clones comprise around a tenth of the sample.

The chain is encoded by TRBV6-6 joined to TRBJ1-5; the D gene is perhaps TRBD1, on 6 matching bases. The sequenced sample consisted of peripheral blood. The TCR sequence derives from a woman aged 50 to 60 with acute or convalescent COVID-19. The CDR3 loop reads CASSYAEQGQPQHF. The DNA is TGTGCCAGCAGTTACGCAGAACAGGGTCAGCCCCAGCATTTT.